This T cell receptor (beta chain) was observed in a study of blood T cell repertoires in COVID-19. The overall study: Some COVID-19 samples were acute and others convalescent; all came from the United States, Italy and Spain.

The CDR3 sequence is 13 residues long. In germline, CDR1 is MNHEY, CDR2 SMNVEV (reference sequence). The V end was cut by 2 bases, the J end by 7 bases, with 6 bases between. Sequenced by immunoSEQ multiplex PCR; TCRdb stores in-frame clones only, minus some. The table lists 250,000 to 350,000 clones, approximately 82% of them singletons. The rearrangement uses TRBV27 and TRBJ1-6; D is unclear. This sequence was found in a woman in her fifties or sixties with acute or convalescent COVID-19. Sample: peripheral blood. CDR3 DNA sequence: TGTGCCAGCAGTTTAAACAGAAATTCACCCCTCCACTTT. Protein sequence: CASSLNRNSPLHF.